This is a list of T cell receptor beta chains from one sample in a study of blood T cell repertoires in COVID-19. Profiled with immunoSEQ multiplex PCR; TCRdb holds only in-frame clones, not every one. Found here are 150,000 to 200,000 clones, roughly 76% of them singletons; the top ten hold around 10%. Sequencing input: peripheral blood. The receptors were gathered from a woman over 75 with COVID-19, enrolled during active disease. CDR3s include the opening cysteine and the closing phenylalanine or tryptophan. The D gene is left open where the match is weak.

CATSAQGSPYNEQFF,.,15,TRBJ2-1,TRBV24-1
CASLQGSGNTIYF,.,13,TRBJ1-3,TRBV2
CAISDGGKYGYTF,.,13,TRBJ1-2,TRBV10-3
CASSFQTGANVLTF,.,14,TRBJ2-6,TRBV19
CASSYPRGQPNYGYTF,TRBD1,16,TRBJ1-2,TRBV6-2/TRBV6-3
CASSRFSQSEQFF,.,13,TRBJ2-1,TRBV7-8
CASSIEPSGGYNEQFF,TRBD2,16,TRBJ2-1,TRBV27
CASSLDSGGNTEAFF,.,15,TRBJ1-1,TRBV7-8
CASSPDRGSEKLFF,TRBD1,14,TRBJ1-4,TRBV18
CAIWTTGIPYEQYF,TRBD1,14,TRBJ2-7,TRBV2
CASRATGVNQPQHF,TRBD1,14,TRBJ1-5,TRBV7-8
CASSGTGGITEAFF,TRBD1,14,TRBJ1-1,TRBV2
CASSLRTSGGEQYF,TRBD2,14,TRBJ2-7,TRBV5-1
CASSLTGIWPGELFF,.,15,TRBJ2-2,TRBV27
CASSQAGIAASYNEQFF,.,17,TRBJ2-1,TRBV4-1
CASSSSGTPGVFF,.,13,TRBJ2-1,TRBV6-2/TRBV6-3
CASSVSGSNEKLFF,.,14,TRBJ1-4,TRBV9
CASRRASGHTGELFF,TRBD2,15,TRBJ2-2,TRBV28
CASSAGAQETQYF,.,13,TRBJ2-5,TRBV18
CASSEGTGRSYEQYF,TRBD1,15,TRBJ2-7,TRBV6-1
CASSPDTSAYEQYF,.,14,TRBJ2-7,TRBV5-1
CASSGSRGTGELFF,.,14,TRBJ2-2,TRBV2
CASSLYLPGTNEKLFF,.,16,TRBJ1-4,TRBV2
CATSRDRTGRAEAFF,.,15,TRBJ1-1,TRBV15
CASSFTETYEQYF,.,13,TRBJ2-7,TRBV28
CSASLGQGAGNQPQHF,TRBD1,16,TRBJ1-5,TRBV20-1
CASSFAGINSPLHF,.,14,TRBJ1-6,TRBV7-9
CASGRGYGYTF,.,11,TRBJ1-2,TRBV28
CASSLGPQDRGYNEQFF,TRBD1,17,TRBJ2-1,TRBV5-6
CSALRDSGQYF,.,11,TRBJ2-7,TRBV20-1
CASSFSGQALQETQYF,.,16,TRBJ2-5,TRBV11-3
CASSSDRGTEAFF,TRBD1,13,TRBJ1-1,TRBV9
CASSQEGWAGNTIYF,.,15,TRBJ1-3,TRBV3-1/TRBV3-2
CATSDYMGTGPAGETQYF,.,18,TRBJ2-5,TRBV24-1
CASSVGDTGYGYTF,.,14,TRBJ1-2,TRBV9
CASSPRQGQGNTIYF,TRBD1,15,TRBJ1-3,TRBV5-1
CASSLYPNTDTQYF,.,14,TRBJ2-3,TRBV27
CASSSRLAGGRDTQYF,TRBD2,16,TRBJ2-3,TRBV5-1
CASSSHRDPYEQYF,.,14,TRBJ2-7,TRBV27
CASSAAEGQGSGANVLTF,.,18,TRBJ2-6,TRBV5-1
CASTLSGTGGAFF,TRBD1,13,TRBJ1-1,TRBV2
CASSSNVGDTIYF,.,13,TRBJ1-3,TRBV11-3